The clone carrying this T cell receptor (beta chain) was counted a few times. This sample's time point: newly diagnosed GD, antithyroid drugs for less than 3 months. RNA extracted from PBMCs served as the sequencing template. This specimen belongs to a study of regulatory T cells in long-lasting Graves disease. Assembly of TCR beta libraries relied on iRepertoire HTBI primers together with Arm-PCR of CDR3 regions. TCRdb redid the calling of the multiplex PCR reads with MiXCR, one entry per CDR3 protein. This table holds hundreds of thousands of distinct CDR3 sequences, around a sixth found once. Sample: peripheral blood mononuclear cells (PBMCs), taken at new diagnosis, from a patient treated with antithyroid drugs. The clonotype comes from a female donor with Graves disease.

The CDR3 DNA follows: TGTGCCATCAGTGGGACAGGCAGAAATGAAAAACTGTTTTTT. Residues: CAISGTGRNEKLFF. V is TRBV10-3 and J is TRBJ1-4, with 7 bases aligning to TRBD1. Germline trimming cut 4 bases from V and 5 bases from J; bases unmatched to any gene: 4. CDR1 and CDR2 from the germline V gene are ENHRY and SYGVKD. The CDR3 sequence is 14 residues long.